The T cell receptor beta chain under discussion was sequenced for a study of blood T cell repertoires in COVID-19. Trimming shortened V by 3 bases and J by 3 bases, and 12 bases separated the two germline ends. Germline V gives CDR1 SGHNT, CDR2 YENEEA. The CDR3 sequence is 15 residues long. Sequencing was performed with immunoSEQ multiplex PCR; in TCRdb, only in-frame clones are kept and a portion is missing. Of roughly 72,000 clones in the sample, approximately 85% were seen once. The chain combines TRBV11-3 with TRBJ2-1, with D perhaps TRBD2 (6 bases). This TCR was recovered from a woman aged 80 or over with active or convalescent COVID-19. Input material: peripheral blood. The CDR3 DNA follows: TGTGCCAGCAGCTTTGGAGGGGTCGGCTACAATGAGCAGTTCTTC. It yields the protein CASSFGGVGYNEQFF.